These 28 T cell receptor beta chains were sequenced from one sample in a study of regulatory T cells in long-lasting Graves disease. Arm-PCR of CDR3 regions and iRepertoire HTBI primers were used to build TCR beta libraries. MiXCR, applied by TCRdb to the multiplex PCR reads, yields one record per CDR3 protein. Of some 450,000 distinct CDR3 sequences listed, about 20% are singletons. Time point given: persistent/refractory GD, antithyroid drugs over 5 years with positive TRAb. Scientists built the TCR library using RNA that was extracted from PBMCs. Sequencing used peripheral blood mononuclear cells (PBMCs), obtained when the disease was refractory, from a patient treated with antithyroid drugs. These receptors all stem from a female donor with Graves disease.

This clonotype was seen repeatedly, ten times or more. The rearrangement links TRBV30 to TRBJ1-1; D is perhaps TRBD1 (5 bases). Germline CDR1 is GTSNPN and CDR2 is SVGIG (reference sequence). V lost 1 base and J lost 5, with 11 bases in between. The CDR3 length is 13 residues. The CDR3 DNA is TGTGCCTGGAGTGGGGGGACCTTGACTGAAGCTTTCTTT. Protein sequence: CAWSGGTLTEAFF. The whole variable domain, filled in from reference TRBV30 and TRBJ1-1, reads SQTIHQWPATLVQPVGSPLSLECTVEGTSNPNLYWYRQAAGRGLQLLFYSVGIGQISSEVPQNLSASRPQDRQFILSSKKLLLSDSGFYLCAWSGGTLTEAFFGQGTRLTVV.

V gene TRBV19 combines with J gene TRBJ1-1; TRBD1 matches 7 bases. Germline lookup yields CDR1 LNHDA and CDR2 SQIVND (reference sequence). This CDR3 spans 16 amino acids. After removal of 6 bases from V and 0 bases from J, the junction contained 10 bases not matched to a gene. For the CDR3, the DNA is TGTGCCAGTAGCCCGGGACAGATCCCCATGAACACTGAAGCTTTCTTT. Amino acid sequence: CASSPGQIPMNTEAFF.

The gene calls are TRBV20-1 and TRBJ1-1, with 9 bases aligning to TRBD1. The V and J ends lost 6 bases and 1 base, in that order; junction bases with no gene match: 6. The CDR3 has 14 residues. Per germline, CDR1 DFQATT and CDR2 SNEGSKA (reference sequence). This CDR3 is CSAPDRGGNTEAFF. The CDR3 DNA is TGCAGTGCGCCGGACAGGGGCGGGAACACTGAAGCTTTCTTT.

There are many counts of this clonotype. The chain joins TRBV24-1 to TRBJ2-7; D may be TRBD1 (5 bases). Germline V gene data show CDR1 as KGHDR and CDR2 as SFDVKD. V was clipped by 3 bases and J by 4 bases, with 18 bases between them. This CDR3 has 16 residues. CDR3 DNA: TGTGCCACCAGTGATAGATTTGACAGTTCTCCTTACGAGCAGTACTTC. Translating gives CATSDRFDSSPYEQYF.

This clonotype was seen once. V is TRBV3-1 and J is TRBJ2-1; 11 nucleotides match TRBD1. CDR3 size: 16 residues. Germline assignment: CDR1 LGHDT and CDR2 YNNKEL (reference sequence). Unmatched junction bases numbered 7, after V lost 0 bases and J lost 9 bases. The CDR3 nucleotides read TGTGCCAGCAGCCAAGAGGACAGGGGGCTAACAGGTGAGCAGTTCTTC. Translated: CASSQEDRGLTGEQFF.

This clonotype was found a few times. This rearrangement joins TRBV20-1 to TRBJ1-1, with TRBD1 matching 8 bases. The V gene's germline CDR1 is DFQATT and CDR2 SNEGSKA (reference sequence). The V gene end was trimmed by 3 bases and the J gene end by 4 bases; junction bases not matched to a gene: 4. The CDR3 covers 13 residues. CDR3 loop: CSARGQVVTEAFF. The CDR3 DNA reads TGCAGTGCTAGGGGACAGGTAGTCACTGAAGCTTTCTTT.

This clonotype was counted at least ten times. The V call is TRBV5-1, the J call TRBJ2-7; D possibly corresponds to TRBD2 (6 bases). Germline V gene data show CDR1 as SGHRS and CDR2 as YFSETQ. V dropped 4 bases and J dropped 3 bases, with 23 bases sitting between them. This CDR3 is 17 amino acids long. In DNA, the CDR3 is TGCGCCAGCAGCGCCAGTGGGACGGCAAGGACTAACTACGAGCAGTACTTC. It translates to CASSASGTARTNYEQYF.

A remark on this clonotype: Germline and junction disagree at one end, which may indicate a read error. The gene calls are TRBV9 and TRBJ2-7, with 11 bases aligning to TRBD2. Per germline, CDR1 SGDLS and CDR2 YYNGEE. The CDR3 sequence is 15 residues long. The CDR3 nucleotides are TGTGCCAGCAGCGTTAGCGGGAGGGCCTCCTCCGAGCAGTACTTC. Translating gives CASSVSGRASSEQYF.

This clonotype was recorded many times. The chain carries TRBV19 and TRBJ1-2; a possible D gene is TRBD1 (5 bases). CDR1 LNHDA and CDR2 SQIVND come from the germline V gene (reference sequence). This CDR3 has 13 residues. V dropped 5 bases and J dropped 4 bases, with 11 bases sitting between them. The CDR3 spells CASSRGGTYGYTF. For the CDR3, the DNA is TGTGCCAGTAGTCGTGGGGGGACCTATGGCTACACCTTC.

This chain connects TRBV15 to TRBJ1-6; no firm D call. Germline lookup yields CDR1 LNHNV and CDR2 YYDKDF (reference sequence). V was shortened by 0 bases and J by 7 bases, with 13 bases between the two germline ends. CDR3 length equals 16 residues. This CDR3 is CATSRDQDPANSPLHF. The CDR3, as DNA: TGTGCCACCAGCAGAGATCAAGACCCCGCCAATTCACCCCTCCACTTT.

The rearrangement links TRBV3-1 to TRBJ2-1, with D unclear. V shed 0 bases and J shed 6 bases, with 21 bases lying between them. Germline values: CDR1 LGHDT, CDR2 YNNKEL (reference sequence). The CDR3 runs 18 residues. As DNA, the CDR3 is TGTGCCAGCAGCCAAGATTTACCTCCCGGGCGACTCAGCAATGAGCAGTTCTTC. Its translation is CASSQDLPPGRLSNEQFF.

A note on this clonotype: A much larger clone differs from this one at a single base, so this may be a read error. The rearrangement uses TRBV7-9 and TRBJ2-5, with 10 bases fitting TRBD2. Germline CDR1 reads SEHNR; CDR2 reads FQNEAQ (reference sequence). The CDR3 has 15 residues. The CDR3 DNA is TGTGCCAGCAGCCCAGGACTAGCGGCCCAAGAGACCCGGTACTTC. Translation: CASSPGLAAQETRYF.

In regard to this clonotype: One end of the junction does not line up with germline, which may come from a read error. The gene calls are TRBV5-5 and TRBJ2-5; 8 positions match TRBD2. Germline-derived CDR1 and CDR2 are SGHKS and YYEKEE (reference sequence). This CDR3 region has 16 residues. The CDR3 is CASSLEGAGAGETQYF. The CDR3 DNA is TGCGCCAGCAGCTTGGAAGGAGCGGGAGCGGGCGAGACCCAGTACTTC.

This clonotype was found a few times. The rearrangement links TRBV30 to TRBJ1-2; the D is unclear. Per the germline V gene, CDR1 is GTSNPN and CDR2 is SVGIG (reference sequence). The V gene lost 0 bases and the J gene lost 9 bases, with 8 bases spanning the gap. This CDR3 comprises 11 residues. In DNA form, the CDR3 reads TGTGCCTGGAGTGTACTGAGGAGCTACACCTTC. It is translated as CAWSVLRSYTF.

This clonotype has ten or more counts. The V call is TRBV7-9, the J call TRBJ2-5, with a possible D match to TRBD2 (5 bases). This CDR3 comprises 16 residues. CDR1 and CDR2 from the germline V gene are SEHNR and FQNEAQ (reference sequence). V lost 5 bases, J lost 2 bases, and 18 bases lay in between. CDR3 region: CASSELAGRGQETQYF. CDR3 in DNA: TGTGCCAGCAGCGAACTGGCGGGCCGTGGGCAAGAGACCCAGTACTTC.

This clonotype was observed a few times. The gene calls are TRBV28 and TRBJ2-2, with 9 nucleotides matching TRBD2. Trimming removed 4 bases from V and 0 bases from J; junction bases left unmatched: 21. Germline CDR1 is MDHEN and CDR2 is SYDVKM. The CDR3 is made up of 22 amino acids. This CDR3 is CASSSPRRGWSSGNANTGELFF. The CDR3 bases are TGTGCCAGCAGTTCCCCGCGGAGGGGTTGGTCTAGCGGGAACGCGAACACCGGGGAGCTGTTTTTT.

The chain couples TRBV30 to TRBJ1-2; D not certain. CDR1 and CDR2 from the germline V gene are GTSNPN and SVGIG (reference sequence). The CDR3 loop spans 16 amino acids. The V end was cut by 4 bases, the J end by 4 bases, with 22 bases between. The CDR3 sequence is CAWTPKVAGPSYGYTF. For the CDR3, the DNA is TGTGCCTGGACTCCAAAAGTTGCTGGGCCGAGCTATGGCTACACCTTC.

The genes are TRBV28 and TRBJ1-2; 9 bases match TRBD1. Per germline, CDR1 MDHEN and CDR2 SYDVKM. The J segment lost 5 bases and the V segment lost 3 bases, leaving 4 bases of the junction unmatched. The CDR3 runs 14 residues. This CDR3 is CASSLGTGWYGYTF. The CDR3 DNA follows: TGTGCCAGCAGTTTGGGGACAGGGTGGTATGGCTACACCTTC.

CDR3 sequence reads: CSVGSTDTQYF. The CDR3 coding sequence is TGCAGCGTTGGCAGCACAGATACGCAGTATTTT. This chain links TRBV29-1 with TRBJ2-3; D remains unclear. V dropped 4 bases and J dropped 0 bases, with 2 bases sitting between them. The germline gives CDR1 SQVTM, CDR2 ANQGSEA. The CDR3 length is 11 residues.

This chain uses TRBV28 with TRBJ1-2; 12 positions agree with TRBD1. V trimming: 4 bases; J trimming: 4 bases; junction bases outside the gene matches: 10. This CDR3 has 17 residues. Looked up from germline, CDR1 is MDHEN and CDR2 is SYDVKM. The CDR3 loop reads CASSSPAGTGGGYGYTF. The CDR3, as DNA: TGTGCCAGCAGTTCCCCGGCCGGGACAGGGGGCGGCTATGGCTACACCTTC.

This clonotype was detected a few times. This chain joins TRBV15 and TRBJ1-1; D is unresolved. The CDR3 contains 13 residues. V was cut by 6 bases and J by 0 bases, with 8 bases left in between. In germline, CDR1 is LNHNV, CDR2 YYDKDF (reference sequence). This CDR3 reads CATSLGLNTEAFF. The CDR3 DNA sequence: TGTGCCACCAGTCTCGGTTTGAACACTGAAGCTTTCTTT. The whole variable domain, filled in from reference TRBV15 and TRBJ1-1, reads DAMVIQNPRYQVTQFGKPVTLSCSQTLNHNVMYWYQQKSSQAPKLLFHYYDKDFNNEADTPDNFQSRRPNTSFCFLDIRSPGLGDTAMYLCATSLGLNTEAFFGQGTRLTVV.

This clonotype appeared a few times. V usage is TRBV7-3 and J usage is TRBJ1-1; 7 nucleotides line up with TRBD1. The V gene's germline CDR1 is SGHTA and CDR2 FQGTGA. This CDR3 has 14 residues. The junction had 10 bases not matched to a gene; V was cut back by 6 bases and J by 6 bases. CDR3: CASRSDRAQSEAFF. CDR3 DNA sequence: TGTGCCAGCAGATCAGACAGGGCCCAATCTGAAGCTTTCTTT.

The chain recombines TRBV6-2 or TRBV6-3 with TRBJ2-5; 13 positions agree with TRBD2. Germline V gives CDR1 MNHEY, CDR2 SVGEGT. The CDR3 sequence is 15 residues long. V gave up 0 bases and J gave up 6 bases; unmatched junction bases: 1. In DNA, the CDR3 is TGTGCCAGCAGTTACTCGGGACTAGCGGGACAGACCCAGTACTTC. This translates into CASSYSGLAGQTQYF.

This rearrangement joins TRBV19 to TRBJ1-5; D gene uncertain. Trimming took 5 bases from V and 6 from J, leaving 11 bases between them. CDR3 size: 13 residues. Germline V gene sequence: CDR1 LNHDA, CDR2 SQIVND (reference sequence). Here the CDR3 reads CASSVYLGQPQHF. CDR3 coding DNA: TGTGCCAGTAGTGTCTACCTTGGTCAGCCCCAGCATTTT.

Many counts were recorded for this clonotype. The chain links TRBV2 to TRBJ2-7; no firm D call. V lost 2 bases and J lost 3, with 14 bases in between. The CDR3 spans 15 residues. The germline CDR1 and CDR2 sequences are SNHLY and FYNNEI. CDR3 protein: CASSERGLGYYEQYF. CDR3 coding DNA: TGTGCCAGCAGTGAACGTGGCCTAGGGTACTACGAGCAGTACTTC.

This clonotype was seen many times. V usage is TRBV24-1 and J usage is TRBJ2-5; D is unresolved. Germline CDR1 KGHDR, CDR2 SFDVKD. V shed 2 bases and J shed 2 bases, with 11 bases lying between them. This CDR3 has 15 amino acids. The CDR3 protein is CATSDSAQRQETQYF. In DNA form, the CDR3 reads TGTGCCACCAGTGATTCTGCGCAGAGACAAGAGACCCAGTACTTC.

Many counts were recorded for this clonotype. The chain links TRBV2 to TRBJ2-5; D is ambiguous. The V gene's germline CDR1 is SNHLY and CDR2 FYNNEI. V was cut by 1 base and J by 1 base, with 10 bases left in between. The CDR3 spans 15 residues. The DNA for the CDR3 is TGTGCCAGCAGTGAAGGGGCGGTCCCCCAAGAGACCCAGTACTTC. Encoded protein: CASSEGAVPQETQYF.

For this clonotype: This may be a read error: a much more frequent sequence differs by one nucleotide. The chain links TRBV6-1 to TRBJ2-5; no definite D call. The length of the CDR3 is 13 residues. Germline CDR1 MNHNS, CDR2 SASEGT. CDR3 amino acids: CASSIGAKETRYF. The DNA of the CDR3 is TGTGCCAGCAGTATCGGCGCCAAGGAGACCCGGTACTTC.